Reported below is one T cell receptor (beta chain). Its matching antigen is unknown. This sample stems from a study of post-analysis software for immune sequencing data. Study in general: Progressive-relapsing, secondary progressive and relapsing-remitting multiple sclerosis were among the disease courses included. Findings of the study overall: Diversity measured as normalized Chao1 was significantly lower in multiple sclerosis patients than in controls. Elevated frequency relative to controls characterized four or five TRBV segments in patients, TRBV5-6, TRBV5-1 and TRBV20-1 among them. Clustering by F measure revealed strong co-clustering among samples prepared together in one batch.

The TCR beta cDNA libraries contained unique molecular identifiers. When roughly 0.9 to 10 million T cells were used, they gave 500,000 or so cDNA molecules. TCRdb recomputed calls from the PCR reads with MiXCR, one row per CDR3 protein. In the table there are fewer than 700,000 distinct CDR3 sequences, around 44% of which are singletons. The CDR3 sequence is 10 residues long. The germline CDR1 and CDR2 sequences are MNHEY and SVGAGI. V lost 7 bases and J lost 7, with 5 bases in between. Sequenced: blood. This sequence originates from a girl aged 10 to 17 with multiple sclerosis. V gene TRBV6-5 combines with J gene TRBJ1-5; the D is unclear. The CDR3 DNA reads TGTGCCAGCAATAGGCAGCCCCAGCATTTT. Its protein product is CASNRQPQHF.